Listed here are 5 T cell receptor beta chains from one sample, sequenced in a study of cytomegalovirus exposure and HLA in healthy donors (dated 2017 in TCRdb). The library came from the immunoSEQ multiplex PCR assay. A mixture of 60 forward primers for TCR Vbeta segments and 13 reverse primers for TCR Jbeta segments was used in the multiplex PCR. TCRdb limited this immuneACCESS table to in-frame rearrangements with V and J called. A share of clones is missing; checked studies link under half to unresolved V genes, and the rest is unexplained. Present in this sample are 100,000 to 150,000 clones, less than 85% of which were seen just once. The leading ten clones occupy 2.1% of the sample. The sample comprised PBMCs. These receptors were obtained from a woman in her forties in good health and CMV-seropositive.

This chain links TRBV4-3 with TRBJ2-3; 9 positions agree with TRBD1. Trimming removed 0 bases from V and 4 bases from J; junction bases left unmatched: 5. The CDR3 is made up of 16 amino acids. Germline CDR1 reads LGHNA; CDR2 reads YSLEER. The CDR3 nucleotides are TGCGCCAGCAGCCAAGATGGGACAGGGTTCCCAGATACGCAGTATTTT. This gives the protein CASSQDGTGFPDTQYF.

The V and J genes are TRBV4-1 and TRBJ2-5; 7 bases line up with TRBD1. The J call is doubtful: the DNA matches TRBJ2-7 better. Germline loops: CDR1 MGHRA, CDR2 YSYEKL. This CDR3 has 14 residues. The CDR3 region has the DNA TGCGCCAGCAGCCACCGGGACAGCTATGACGAGCAGTACTTC. Its translation is CASSHRDSYDEQYF.

V usage is TRBV7-6 and J usage is TRBJ1-5, with D maybe TRBD1 (6 bases). The V end was cut by 1 base, the J end by 6 bases, with 13 bases between. Looked up from germline, CDR1 is SGHVS and CDR2 is FNYEAQ. The CDR3 contains 15 residues. As DNA, the CDR3 is TGTGCCAGCAGCTTAGATCGGGGGGCCGGTCAGCCCCAGCATTTT. The encoded protein is CASSLDRGAGQPQHF.

The chain joins TRBV28 to TRBJ1-2, with 7 positions matching TRBD1. Germline V CDR1 and CDR2: MDHEN, SYDVKM. The CDR3 has 16 amino acids. V shed 6 bases, J shed 5 bases, and the junction held 15 bases outside the gene matches. The CDR3 nucleotides are TGTGCCAGCAGCCTGGGAGGTGCGGGACAGAGATATGGCTACACCTTC. Translated: CASSLGGAGQRYGYTF.

The chain links TRBV5-4 to TRBJ2-7, with TRBD1 matching 8 bases. The CDR3 contains 13 residues. CDR1 SGHNT and CDR2 YYREEE come from the germline V gene (reference sequence). The V gene end was trimmed by 3 bases and the J gene end by 7 bases; junction bases not matched to a gene: 6. The CDR3 region is CASSYDRGGEQYF. In DNA form, the CDR3 reads TGTGCCAGCAGCTACGACAGGGGTGGGGAGCAGTACTTC.